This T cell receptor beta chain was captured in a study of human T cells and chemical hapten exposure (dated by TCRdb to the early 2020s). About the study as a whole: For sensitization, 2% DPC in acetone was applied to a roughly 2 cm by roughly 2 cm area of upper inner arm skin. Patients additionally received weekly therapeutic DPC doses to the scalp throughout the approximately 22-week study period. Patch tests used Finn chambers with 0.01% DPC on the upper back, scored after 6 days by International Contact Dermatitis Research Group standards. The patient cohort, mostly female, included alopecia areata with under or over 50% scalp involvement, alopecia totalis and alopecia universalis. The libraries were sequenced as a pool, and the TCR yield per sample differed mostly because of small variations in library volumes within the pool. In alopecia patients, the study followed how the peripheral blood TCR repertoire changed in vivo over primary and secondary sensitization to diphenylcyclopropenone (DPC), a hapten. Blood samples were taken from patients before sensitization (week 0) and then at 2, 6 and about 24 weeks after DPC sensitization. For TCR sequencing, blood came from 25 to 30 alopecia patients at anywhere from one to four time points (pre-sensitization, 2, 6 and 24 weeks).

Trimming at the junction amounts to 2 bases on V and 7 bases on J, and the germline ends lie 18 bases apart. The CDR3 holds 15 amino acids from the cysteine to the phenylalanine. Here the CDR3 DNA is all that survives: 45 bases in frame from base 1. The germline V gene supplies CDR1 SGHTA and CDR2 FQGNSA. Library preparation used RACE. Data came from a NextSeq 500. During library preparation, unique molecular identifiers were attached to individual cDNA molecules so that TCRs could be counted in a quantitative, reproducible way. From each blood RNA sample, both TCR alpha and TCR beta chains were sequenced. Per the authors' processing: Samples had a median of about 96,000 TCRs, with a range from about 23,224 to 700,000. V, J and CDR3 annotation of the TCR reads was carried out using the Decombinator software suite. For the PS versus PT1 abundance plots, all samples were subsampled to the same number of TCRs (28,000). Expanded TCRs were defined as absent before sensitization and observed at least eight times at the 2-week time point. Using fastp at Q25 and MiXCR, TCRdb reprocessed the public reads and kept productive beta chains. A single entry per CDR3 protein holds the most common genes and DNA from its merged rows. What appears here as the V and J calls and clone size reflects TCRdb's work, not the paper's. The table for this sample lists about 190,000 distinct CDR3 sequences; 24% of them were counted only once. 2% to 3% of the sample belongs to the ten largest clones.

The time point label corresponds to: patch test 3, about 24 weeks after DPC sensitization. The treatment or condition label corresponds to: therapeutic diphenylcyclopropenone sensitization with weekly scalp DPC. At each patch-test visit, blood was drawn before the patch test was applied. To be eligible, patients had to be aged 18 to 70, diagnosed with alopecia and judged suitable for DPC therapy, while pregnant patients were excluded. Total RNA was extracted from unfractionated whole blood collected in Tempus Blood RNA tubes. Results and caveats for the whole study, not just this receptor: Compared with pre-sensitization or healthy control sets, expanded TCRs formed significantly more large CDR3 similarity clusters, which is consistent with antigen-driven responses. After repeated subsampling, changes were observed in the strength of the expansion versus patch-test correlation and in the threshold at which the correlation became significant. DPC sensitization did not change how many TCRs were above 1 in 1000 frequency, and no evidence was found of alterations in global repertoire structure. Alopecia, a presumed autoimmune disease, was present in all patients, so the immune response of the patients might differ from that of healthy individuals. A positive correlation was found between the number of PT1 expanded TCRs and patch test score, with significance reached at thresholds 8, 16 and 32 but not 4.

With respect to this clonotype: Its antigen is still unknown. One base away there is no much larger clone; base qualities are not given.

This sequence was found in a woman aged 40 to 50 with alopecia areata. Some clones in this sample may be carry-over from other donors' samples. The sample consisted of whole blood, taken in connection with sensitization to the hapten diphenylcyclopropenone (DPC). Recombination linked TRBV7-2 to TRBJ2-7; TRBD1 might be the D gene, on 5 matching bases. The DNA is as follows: TGTGCCAGCAGCTTATCCGTTGCGCAGGGCGGAGAGCAGTACTTC. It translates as CASSLSVAQGGEQYF.